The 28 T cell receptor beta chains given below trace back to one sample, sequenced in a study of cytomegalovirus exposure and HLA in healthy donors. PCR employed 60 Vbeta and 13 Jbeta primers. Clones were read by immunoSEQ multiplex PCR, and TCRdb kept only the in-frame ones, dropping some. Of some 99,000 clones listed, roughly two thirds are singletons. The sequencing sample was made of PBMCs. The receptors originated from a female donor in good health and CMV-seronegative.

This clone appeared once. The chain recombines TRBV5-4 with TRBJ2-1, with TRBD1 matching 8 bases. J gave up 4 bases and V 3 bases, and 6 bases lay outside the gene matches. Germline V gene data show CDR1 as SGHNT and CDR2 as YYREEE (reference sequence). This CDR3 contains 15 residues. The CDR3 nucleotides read TGTGCCAGCAGCTCCCGACAGGGGCAGTACAATGAGCAGTTCTTC. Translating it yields CASSSRQGQYNEQFF.

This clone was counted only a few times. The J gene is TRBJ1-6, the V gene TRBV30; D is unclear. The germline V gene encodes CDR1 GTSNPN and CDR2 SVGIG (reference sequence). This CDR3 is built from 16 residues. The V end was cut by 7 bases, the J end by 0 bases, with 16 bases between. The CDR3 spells CASKEGSSSYNSPLHF. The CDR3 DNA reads TGTGCCTCGAAGGAGGGCTCGAGCTCCTATAATTCACCCCTCCACTTT.

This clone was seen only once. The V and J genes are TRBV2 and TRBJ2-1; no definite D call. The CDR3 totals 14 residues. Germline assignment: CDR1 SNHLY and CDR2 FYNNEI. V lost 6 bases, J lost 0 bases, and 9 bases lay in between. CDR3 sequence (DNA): TGTGCCAGCAGCACCCTCAGCTCCTACAATGAGCAGTTCTTC. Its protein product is CASSTLSSYNEQFF. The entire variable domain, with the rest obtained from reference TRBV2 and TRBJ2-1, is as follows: EPEVTQTPSHQVTQMGQEVILRCVPISNHLYFYWYRQILGQKVEFLVSFYNNEISEKSEIFDDQFSVERPDGSNFTLKIRSTKLEDSAMYFCASSTLSSYNEQFFGPGTRLTVL.

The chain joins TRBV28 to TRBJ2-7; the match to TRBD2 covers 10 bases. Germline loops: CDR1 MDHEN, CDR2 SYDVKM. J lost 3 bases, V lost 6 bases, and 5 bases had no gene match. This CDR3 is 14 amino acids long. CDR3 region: CASRPGTSVYEQYF. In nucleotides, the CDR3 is TGTGCCAGCAGACCCGGGACTAGCGTCTACGAGCAGTACTTC.

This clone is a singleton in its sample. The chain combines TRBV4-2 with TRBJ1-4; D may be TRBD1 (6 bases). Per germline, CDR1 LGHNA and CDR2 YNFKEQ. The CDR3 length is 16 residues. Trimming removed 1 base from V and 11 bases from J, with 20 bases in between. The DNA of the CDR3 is TGTGCCAGCAGCCAAGTCACCGGGGGGCATGGGGGGAAACTGTTTTTT. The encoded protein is CASSQVTGGHGGKLFF.

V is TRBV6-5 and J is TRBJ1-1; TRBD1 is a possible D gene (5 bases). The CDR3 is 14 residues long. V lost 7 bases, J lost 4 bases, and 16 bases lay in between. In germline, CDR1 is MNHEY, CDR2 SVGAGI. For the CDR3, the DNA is TGTGCCAGCACGCAGGGTTGGGGGGGCACTGAAGCTTTCTTT. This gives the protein CASTQGWGGTEAFF.

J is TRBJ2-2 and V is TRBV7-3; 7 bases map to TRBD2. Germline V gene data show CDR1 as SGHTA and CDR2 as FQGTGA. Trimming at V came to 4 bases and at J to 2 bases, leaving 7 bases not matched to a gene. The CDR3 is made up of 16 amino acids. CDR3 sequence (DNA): TGTGCCAGCAGCTCCCCTAGCGGACCTAACACCGGGGAGCTGTTTTTT. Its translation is CASSSPSGPNTGELFF.

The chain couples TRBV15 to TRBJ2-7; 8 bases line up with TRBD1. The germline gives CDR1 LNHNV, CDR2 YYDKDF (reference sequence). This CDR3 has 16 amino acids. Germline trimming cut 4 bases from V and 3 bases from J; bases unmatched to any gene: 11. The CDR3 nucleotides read TGTGCCACCAGCACAACCCACCAGGACAGGGTCTACGAGCAGTACTTC. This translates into CATSTTHQDRVYEQYF.

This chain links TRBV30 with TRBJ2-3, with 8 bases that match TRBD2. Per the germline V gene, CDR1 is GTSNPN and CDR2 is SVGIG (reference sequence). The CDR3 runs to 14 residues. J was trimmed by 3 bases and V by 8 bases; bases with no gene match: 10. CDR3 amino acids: CAQRRGARTDTQYF. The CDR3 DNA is TGTGCCCAGCGGCGGGGGGCGAGGACAGATACGCAGTATTTT.

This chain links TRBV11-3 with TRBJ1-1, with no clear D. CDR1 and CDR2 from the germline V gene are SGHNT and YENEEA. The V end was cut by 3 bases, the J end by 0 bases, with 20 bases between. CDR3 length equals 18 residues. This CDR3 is CASSFRRSLGSVNTEAFF. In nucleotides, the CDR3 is TGTGCCAGCAGCTTCCGGAGGTCTTTGGGTTCCGTGAACACTGAAGCTTTCTTT.

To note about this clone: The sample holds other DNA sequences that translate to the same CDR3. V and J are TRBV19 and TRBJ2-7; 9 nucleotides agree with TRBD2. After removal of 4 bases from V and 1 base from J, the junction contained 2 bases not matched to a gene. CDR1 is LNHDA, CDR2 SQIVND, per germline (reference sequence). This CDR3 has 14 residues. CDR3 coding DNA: TGTGCCAGTAGTAGCGGGGGGGGATCCTACGAGCAGTACTTC. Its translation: CASSSGGGSYEQYF.

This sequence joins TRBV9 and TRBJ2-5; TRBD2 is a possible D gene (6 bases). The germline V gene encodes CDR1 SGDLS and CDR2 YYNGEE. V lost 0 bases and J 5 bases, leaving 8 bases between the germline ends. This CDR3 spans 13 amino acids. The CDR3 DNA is TGTGCCAGCAGCGTAGGGGGGGTTGAGACCCAGTACTTC. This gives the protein CASSVGGVETQYF.

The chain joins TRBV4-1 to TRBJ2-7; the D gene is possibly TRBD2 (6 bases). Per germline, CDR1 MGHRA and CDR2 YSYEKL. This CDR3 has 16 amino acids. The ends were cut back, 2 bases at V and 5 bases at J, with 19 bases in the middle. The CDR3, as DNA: TGCGCCAGCAGCCAAAAACCGCTGGAGGGTATCAACGAGCAGTACTTC. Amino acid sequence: CASSQKPLEGINEQYF.

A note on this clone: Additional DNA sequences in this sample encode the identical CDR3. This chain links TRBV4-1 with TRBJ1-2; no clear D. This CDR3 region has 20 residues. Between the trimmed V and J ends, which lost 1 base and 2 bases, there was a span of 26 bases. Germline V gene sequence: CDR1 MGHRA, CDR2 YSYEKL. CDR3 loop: CASSQVFPQLQRKTNYGYTF. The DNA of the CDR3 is TGCGCCAGCAGCCAAGTCTTTCCCCAGCTCCAGCGAAAAACCAACTATGGCTACACCTTC.

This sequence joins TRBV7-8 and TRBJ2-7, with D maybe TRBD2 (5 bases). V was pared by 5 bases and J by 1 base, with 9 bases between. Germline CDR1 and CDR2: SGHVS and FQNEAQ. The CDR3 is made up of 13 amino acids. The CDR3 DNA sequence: TGTGCCAGCAGCCTGCAGCGGTCCTACGAGCAGTACTTC. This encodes CASSLQRSYEQYF.

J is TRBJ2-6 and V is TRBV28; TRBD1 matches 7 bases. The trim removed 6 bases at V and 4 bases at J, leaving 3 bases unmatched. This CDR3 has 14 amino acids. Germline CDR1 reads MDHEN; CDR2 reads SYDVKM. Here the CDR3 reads CASRTGEGANVLTF. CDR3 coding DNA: TGTGCCAGCAGAACAGGGGAAGGGGCCAACGTCCTGACTTTC.

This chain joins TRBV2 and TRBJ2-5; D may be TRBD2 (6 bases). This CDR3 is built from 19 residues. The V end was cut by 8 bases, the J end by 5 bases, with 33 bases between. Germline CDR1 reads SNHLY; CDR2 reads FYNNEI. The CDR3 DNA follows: TGTGCCAGCGGAGGAGCTCAAGCGGGCTTCCGAATAAAAACCGAGACCCAGTACTTC. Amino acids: CASGGAQAGFRIKTETQYF.

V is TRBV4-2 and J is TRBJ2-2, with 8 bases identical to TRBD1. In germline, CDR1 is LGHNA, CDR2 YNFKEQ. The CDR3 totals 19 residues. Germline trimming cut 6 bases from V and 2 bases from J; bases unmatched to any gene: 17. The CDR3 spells CASSPKGTGPLLNTGELFF. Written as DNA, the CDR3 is TGTGCCAGCAGTCCAAAAGGGACAGGTCCCCTTCTTAACACCGGGGAGCTGTTTTTT.

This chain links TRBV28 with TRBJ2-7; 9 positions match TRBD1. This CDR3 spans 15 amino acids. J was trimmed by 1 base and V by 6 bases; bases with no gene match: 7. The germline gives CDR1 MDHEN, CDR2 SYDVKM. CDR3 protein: CASRALGQGSYEQYF. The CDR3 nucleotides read TGTGCCAGCAGGGCCTTGGGACAGGGTTCCTACGAGCAGTACTTC.

Written as DNA, the CDR3 is TGTGCCAGCCGCCGGAACAGTCCCTATGGCTACACCTTC. Translation gives CASRRNSPYGYTF. The chain is built from TRBV6-6 and TRBJ1-2; D is unresolved. CDR3 length: 13 amino acids. V was clipped by 8 bases and J by 4 bases, with 14 bases between them. Germline CDR1 and CDR2: MNHNY and SVGAGI (reference sequence).

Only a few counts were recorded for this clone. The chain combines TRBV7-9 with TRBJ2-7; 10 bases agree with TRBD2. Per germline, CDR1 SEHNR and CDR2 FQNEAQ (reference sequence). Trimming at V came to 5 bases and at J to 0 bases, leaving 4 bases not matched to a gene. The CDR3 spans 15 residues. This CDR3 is CASSTLAGASYEQYF. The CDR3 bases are TGTGCCAGCAGCACTCTAGCGGGAGCCTCCTACGAGCAGTACTTC. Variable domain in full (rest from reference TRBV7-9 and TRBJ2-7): DTGVSQNPRHKITKRGQNVTFRCDPISEHNRLYWYRQTLGQGPEFLTYFQNEAQLEKSRLLSDRFSAERPKGSFSTLEIQRTEQGDSAMYLCASSTLAGASYEQYFGPGTRLTVT.

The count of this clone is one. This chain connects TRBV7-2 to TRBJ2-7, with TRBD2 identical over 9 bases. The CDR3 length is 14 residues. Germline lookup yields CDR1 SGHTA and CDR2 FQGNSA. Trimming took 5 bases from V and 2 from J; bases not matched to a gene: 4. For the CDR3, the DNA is TGTGCCAGCAGCCGACTAGCGGCTACCTACGAGCAGTACTTC. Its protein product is CASSRLAATYEQYF.

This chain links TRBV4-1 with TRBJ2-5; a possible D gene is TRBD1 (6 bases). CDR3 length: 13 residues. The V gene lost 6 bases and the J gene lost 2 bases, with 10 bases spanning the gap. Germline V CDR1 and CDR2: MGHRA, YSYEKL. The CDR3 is CASRGALQETQYF. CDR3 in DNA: TGCGCCAGCAGGGGGGCCCTACAAGAGACCCAGTACTTC.

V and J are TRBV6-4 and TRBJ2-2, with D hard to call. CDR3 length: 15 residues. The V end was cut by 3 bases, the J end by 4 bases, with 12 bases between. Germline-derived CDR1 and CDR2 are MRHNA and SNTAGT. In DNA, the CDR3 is TGTGCCAGCAGTGAACAGAACGCCATCACCGGGGAGCTGTTTTTT. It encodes CASSEQNAITGELFF.

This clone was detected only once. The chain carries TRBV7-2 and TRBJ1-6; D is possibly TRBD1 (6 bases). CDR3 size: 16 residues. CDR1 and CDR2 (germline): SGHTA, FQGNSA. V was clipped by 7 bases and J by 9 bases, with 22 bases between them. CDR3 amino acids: CASNTIGGRMGSPLHF. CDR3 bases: TGTGCCAGCAATACCATCGGGGGGCGTATGGGTTCACCCCTCCACTTT.

The CDR3 nucleotides are TGTGCCAGCAGTTACTCGAAACAGGGGGAGATAACGCAGTATTTT. Translated, it gives CASSYSKQGEITQYF. The chain employs TRBV6-5 and TRBJ2-3; 8 bases are shared with TRBD1. Trimming took 0 bases from V and 9 from J; bases not matched to a gene: 8. The CDR3 contains 15 residues. Looked up from germline, CDR1 is MNHEY and CDR2 is SVGAGI.

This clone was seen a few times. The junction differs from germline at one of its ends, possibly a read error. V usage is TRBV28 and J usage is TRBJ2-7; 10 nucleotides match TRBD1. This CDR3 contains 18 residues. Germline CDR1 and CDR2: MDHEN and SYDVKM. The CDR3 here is CAISFMGSWDRGSHEQYF. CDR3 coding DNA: TGTGCCATCAGTTTTATGGGGTCTTGGGACAGGGGTTCCCACGAGCAGTACTTC. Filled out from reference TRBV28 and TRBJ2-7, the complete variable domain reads DVKVTQSSRYLVKRTGEKVFLECVQDMDHENMFWYRQDPGLGLRLIYFSYDVKMKEKGDIPEGYSVSREKKERFSLILESASTNQTSMYLCAISFMGSWDRGSHEQYFGPGTRLTVT.

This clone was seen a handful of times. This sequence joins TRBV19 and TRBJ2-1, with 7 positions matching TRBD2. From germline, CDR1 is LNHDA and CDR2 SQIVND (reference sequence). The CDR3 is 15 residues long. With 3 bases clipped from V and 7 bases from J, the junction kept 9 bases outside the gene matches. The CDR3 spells CASSMGGLGGNEQFF. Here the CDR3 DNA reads TGTGCCAGTAGTATGGGTGGTTTGGGGGGGAATGAGCAGTTCTTC.